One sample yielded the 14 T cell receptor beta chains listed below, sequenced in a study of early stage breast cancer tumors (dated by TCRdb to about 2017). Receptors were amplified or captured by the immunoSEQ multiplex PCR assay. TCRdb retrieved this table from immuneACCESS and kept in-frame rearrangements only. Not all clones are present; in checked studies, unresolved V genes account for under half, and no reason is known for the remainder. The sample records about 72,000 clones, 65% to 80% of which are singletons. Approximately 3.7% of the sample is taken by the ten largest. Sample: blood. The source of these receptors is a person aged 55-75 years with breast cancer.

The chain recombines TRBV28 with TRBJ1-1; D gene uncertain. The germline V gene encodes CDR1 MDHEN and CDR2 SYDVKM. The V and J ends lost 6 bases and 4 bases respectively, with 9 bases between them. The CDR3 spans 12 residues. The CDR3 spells CASSLVATEAFF. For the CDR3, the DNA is TGTGCCAGCAGCCTCGTGGCCACTGAAGCTTTCTTT.

The CDR3: CSAKTSGGRADEQFF. Written as DNA, the CDR3 is TGCAGCGCAAAGACTAGCGGGGGCCGGGCGGATGAGCAGTTCTTC. The J gene is TRBJ2-1, the V gene TRBV29-1; 12 bases match TRBD2. CDR1 is SQVTM and CDR2 is ANQGSEA in the germline V gene. The V and J ends lost 7 bases and 8 bases, in that order; junction bases with no gene match: 12. This CDR3 contains 15 residues.

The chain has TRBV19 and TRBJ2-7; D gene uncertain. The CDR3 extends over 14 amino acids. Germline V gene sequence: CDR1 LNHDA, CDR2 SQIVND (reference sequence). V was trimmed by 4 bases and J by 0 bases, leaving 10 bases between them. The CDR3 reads CASSTSGSSYEQYF. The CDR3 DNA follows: TGTGCCAGTAGTACCTCCGGAAGCTCCTACGAGCAGTACTTC.

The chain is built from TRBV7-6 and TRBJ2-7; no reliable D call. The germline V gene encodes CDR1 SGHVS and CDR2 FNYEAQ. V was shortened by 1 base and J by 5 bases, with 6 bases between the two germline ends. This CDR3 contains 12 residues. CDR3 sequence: CASSLVGDEQYF. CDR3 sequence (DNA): TGTGCCAGCAGCTTAGTGGGTGACGAGCAGTACTTC.

CDR3 sequence (DNA): TGTGCCATCAGTGAACGCGTCCAAGAGACCCAGTACTTC. Protein sequence: CAISERVQETQYF. The V and J genes are TRBV10-3 and TRBJ2-5; D gene unclear. From germline, CDR1 is ENHRY and CDR2 SYGVKD. The CDR3 has 13 residues. V was cut by 3 bases and J by 1 base, with 6 bases left in between.

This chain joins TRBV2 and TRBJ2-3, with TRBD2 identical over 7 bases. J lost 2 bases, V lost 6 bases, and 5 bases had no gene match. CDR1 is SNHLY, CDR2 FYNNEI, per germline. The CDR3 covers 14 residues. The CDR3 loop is CASRASGNTDTQYF. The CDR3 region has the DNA TGTGCCAGCAGGGCTAGCGGAAACACAGATACGCAGTATTTT.

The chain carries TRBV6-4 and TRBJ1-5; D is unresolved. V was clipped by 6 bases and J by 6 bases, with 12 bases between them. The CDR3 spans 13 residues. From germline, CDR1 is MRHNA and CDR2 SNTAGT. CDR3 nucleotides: TGTGCCAGCAGCCCCGAGAATGGTCAGCCCCAGCATTTT. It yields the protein CASSPENGQPQHF.

The CDR3 is CASSVSGFSTDTQYF. The CDR3 bases are TGTGCCAGCAGCGTATCTGGTTTTAGCACAGATACGCAGTATTTT. The chain recombines TRBV9 with TRBJ2-3, with unresolved D. The CDR3 runs to 15 residues. The V end lost 1 base, the J end lost 0 bases, and 9 bases lay between the germline ends. CDR1 and CDR2 from the germline V gene are SGDLS and YYNGEE.

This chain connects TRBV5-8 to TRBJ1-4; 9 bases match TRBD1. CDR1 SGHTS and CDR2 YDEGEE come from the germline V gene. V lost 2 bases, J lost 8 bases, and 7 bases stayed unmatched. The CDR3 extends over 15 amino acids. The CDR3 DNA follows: TGTGCCAGCAGCTTTCCCGGACAGGGGTCGGAAAAACTGTTTTTT. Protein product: CASSFPGQGSEKLFF.

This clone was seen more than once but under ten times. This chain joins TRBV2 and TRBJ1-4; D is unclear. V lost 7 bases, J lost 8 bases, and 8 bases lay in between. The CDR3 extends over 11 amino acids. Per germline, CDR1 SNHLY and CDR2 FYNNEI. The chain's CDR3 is CASTGYEKLFF. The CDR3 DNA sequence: TGTGCCAGCACAGGATACGAAAAACTGTTTTTT.

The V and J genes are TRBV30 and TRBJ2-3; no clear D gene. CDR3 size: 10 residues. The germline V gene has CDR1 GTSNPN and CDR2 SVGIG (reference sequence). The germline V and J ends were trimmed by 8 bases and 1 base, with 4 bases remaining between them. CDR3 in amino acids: CAGGTDTQYF. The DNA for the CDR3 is TGTGCCGGGGGCACAGATACGCAGTATTTT. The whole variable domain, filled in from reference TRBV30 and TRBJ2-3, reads SQTIHQWPATLVQPVGSPLSLECTVEGTSNPNLYWYRQAAGRGLQLLFYSVGIGQISSEVPQNLSASRPQDRQFILSSKKLLLSDSGFYLCAGGTDTQYFGPGTRLTVL.

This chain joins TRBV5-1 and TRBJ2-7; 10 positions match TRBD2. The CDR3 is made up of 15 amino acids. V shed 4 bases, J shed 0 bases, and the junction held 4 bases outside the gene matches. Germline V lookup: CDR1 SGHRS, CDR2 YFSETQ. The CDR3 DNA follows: TGCGCCAGCAGCCCGAGCGGGGGGGCCTCCTACGAGCAGTACTTC. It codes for CASSPSGGASYEQYF.

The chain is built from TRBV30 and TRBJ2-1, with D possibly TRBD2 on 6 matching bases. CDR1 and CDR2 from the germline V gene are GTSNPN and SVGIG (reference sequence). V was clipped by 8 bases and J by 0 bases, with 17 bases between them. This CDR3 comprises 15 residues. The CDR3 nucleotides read TGTGCCGGTAGCGGAGATTCTAGCTCCTACAATGAGCAGTTCTTC. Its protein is CAGSGDSSSYNEQFF.

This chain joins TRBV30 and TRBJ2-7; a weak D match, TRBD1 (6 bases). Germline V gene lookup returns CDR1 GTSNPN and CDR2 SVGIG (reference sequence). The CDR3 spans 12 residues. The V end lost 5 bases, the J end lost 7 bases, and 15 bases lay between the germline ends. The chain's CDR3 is CAWGQRVGEQYF. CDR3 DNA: TGTGCCTGGGGACAGAGGGTCGGGGAGCAGTACTTC. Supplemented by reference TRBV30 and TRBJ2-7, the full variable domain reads SQTIHQWPATLVQPVGSPLSLECTVEGTSNPNLYWYRQAAGRGLQLLFYSVGIGQISSEVPQNLSASRPQDRQFILSSKKLLLSDSGFYLCAWGQRVGEQYFGPGTRLTVT.